A selection of T cell receptor beta chains follows, all from one sample in a study of T cell repertoires in cytomegalovirus infection. TCRdb itself ran the reads through MiXCR, one entry per CDR3 protein. Of some 400,000 distinct CDR3 sequences detected, 25% to 40% appear once; the ten largest clones hold roughly an eighth. Sample: PBMCs. These receptors all come from a human donor in good health (CMV status not recorded). Some clones in this sample may be carry-over from other donors' samples. The CDR3 runs from the conserved cysteine through the conserved F or W. Fields, in order: J gene, CDR3 length, V gene, D gene, clone size, CDR3 protein, CDR3 DNA. The D gene is left open where the match is weak. The size entry is marked missing in some rows and otherwise reads once, few, many or a size class.

J: TRBJ2-3
length: 19
V: TRBV7-4
D: -
size: few
CDR3: CASSTSARTAPRGTDTQYF
DNA: TGTGCCAGCAGCACCTCAGCCCGGACAGCCCCCCGGGGCACAGATACGCAGTATTTT

J: TRBJ1-4
length: 14
V: TRBV12-3/TRBV12-4
D: -
size: few
CDR3: CASSTKRKYEKLFF
DNA: TGTGCCAGCAGCACAAAACGGAAGTACGAAAAACTGTTTTTT

J: TRBJ2-7
length: 17
V: TRBV6-6
D: TRBD1
size: -
CDR3: CASSRSRTGGNAYEQYF
DNA: TGTGCCAGCAGCCGGAGCCGGACAGGGGGAAACGCCTACGAGCAGTACTTC

J: TRBJ2-2
length: 15
V: TRBV5-6
D: TRBD1
size: -
CDR3: CASRLGQVNSGELFF
DNA: TGTGCCAGCAGACTGGGACAGGTGAACTCCGGGGAGCTGTTTTTT

J: TRBJ2-3
length: 18
V: TRBV7-2
D: TRBD2
size: many
CDR3: CASSLDPEAGGLTDTQYF
DNA: TGTGCCAGCAGCTTAGACCCCGAGGCGGGGGGGCTAACAGATACGCAGTATTTT

J: TRBJ2-3
length: 15
V: TRBV7-4
D: -
size: -
CDR3: CASSPPNAYTDTRYF
DNA: TGTGCCAGCAGCCCCCCGAACGCCTACACAGATACGCGGTATTTT

J: TRBJ1-6
length: 14
V: TRBV7-9
D: TRBD1
size: many
CDR3: CASRTGTGNSPLHF
DNA: TGTGCCAGCAGAACCGGGACAGGGAATTCACCCCTCCACTTT

J: TRBJ1-3
length: 13
V: TRBV20-1
D: -
size: -
CDR3: CSALWGRGNTIYF
DNA: TGCAGTGCCCTCTGGGGGCGAGGAAACACCATATATTTT

J: TRBJ2-5
length: 14
V: TRBV11-2
D: -
size: -
CDR3: CASSLGGGGGTQYF
DNA: TGTGCCAGCAGCTTAGGAGGGGGTGGTGGGACCCAGTACTTC

J: TRBJ1-2
length: 12
V: TRBV10-3
D: -
size: few
CDR3: CAPEGGRDGYTF
DNA: TGTGCCCCCGAGGGGGGCCGGGATGGCTACACCTTC

J: TRBJ2-2
length: 16
V: TRBV7-6
D: -
size: many
CDR3: CASSLVSPANTGELFF
DNA: TGTGCCAGCAGCTTAGTCAGCCCCGCGAACACCGGGGAGCTGTTTTTT

J: TRBJ1-1
length: 16
V: TRBV7-9
D: -
size: few
CDR3: CASSLGGGRVNTEAFF
DNA: TGTGCCAGCAGCTTAGGTGGAGGTAGGGTGAACACTGAAGCTTTCTTT

J: TRBJ2-5
length: 14
V: TRBV29-1
D: TRBD2
size: few
CDR3: CSVELAGVGETQYF
DNA: TGCAGCGTTGAACTAGCGGGGGTTGGGGAGACCCAGTACTTC

J: TRBJ1-2
length: 16
V: TRBV12-3/TRBV12-4
D: TRBD1
size: few
CDR3: CASSFGTGLTSYGYTF
DNA: TGTGCCAGCAGTTTTGGGACAGGGCTAACTAGTTATGGCTACACCTTC

J: TRBJ1-5
length: 15
V: TRBV4-1
D: TRBD1
size: few
CDR3: CASSQGTGLDQPQHF
DNA: TGCGCCAGCAGCCAGGGGACAGGGTTGGATCAGCCCCAGCATTTT

J: TRBJ2-1
length: 12
V: TRBV7-9
D: -
size: many
CDR3: CASSLRGDEQFF
DNA: TGTGCCAGCAGCTTACGGGGCGATGAGCAGTTCTTC